The 4 T cell receptor beta chains below were found in one sample sequenced in a study of shared clonotypes between healthy human individuals. Terminally differentiated effector memory CD45RA+ cells were excluded from the naive CD8 cells, which were CD45RO-negative and positively selected for CCR7. Using immunoSEQ multiplex PCR, the repertoire was profiled, and TCRdb retains in-frame clones only, with some absent. The sample holds millions of clones, about 95% seen once. Input material: naive CD8+ T cells sorted from blood. The receptor source for this set is a man between 18 and 29 years old in good health.

V usage is TRBV7-3 and J usage is TRBJ2-1, with TRBD2 matching over 8 bases. The CDR3 contains 16 residues. V gave up 0 bases and J gave up 3 bases; unmatched junction bases: 4. CDR1 SGHTA and CDR2 FQGTGA come from the germline V gene. CDR3 sequence (DNA): TGTGCCAGCAGCTTAACGGGAGGGACTAGCTACAATGAGCAGTTCTTC. Residues: CASSLTGGTSYNEQFF.

The J gene is TRBJ1-1, the V gene TRBV6-1; D may be TRBD1 (5 bases). V dropped 3 bases and J dropped 10 bases, with 12 bases sitting between them. The CDR3 runs 12 residues. Germline V CDR1 and CDR2: MNHNS, SASEGT. CDR3 sequence (DNA): TGTGCCAGCAGTGAGGCAGGGCAGGCAGCTTTCTTT. It is translated as CASSEAGQAAFF.

This clone was seen only once. The chain is built from TRBV14 and TRBJ2-5; the D gene could be TRBD1 or TRBD2 (6 bases each). V lost 0 bases to trimming and J lost 5 bases, with 13 bases between them. The germline gives CDR1 SGHDN, CDR2 FVKESK. CDR3 length equals 15 residues. The DNA of the CDR3 is TGTGCCAGCAGCCAAGACAGGGGAGGTTGGGAGACCCAGTACTTC. Its protein product is CASSQDRGGWETQYF. The variable domain in full, with the rest retrieved from reference TRBV14 and TRBJ2-5, is EAGVTQFPSHSVIEKGQTVTLRCDPISGHDNLYWYRRVMGKEIKFLLHFVKESKQDESGMPNNRFLAERTGGTYSTLKVQPAELEDSGVYFCASSQDRGGWETQYFGPGTRLLVL.

The V gene is TRBV7-3, the J gene TRBJ2-2; 10 bases line up with TRBD1. Trimming took 2 bases from V and 4 from J; bases not matched to a gene: 7. There are 17 residues in the CDR3. Germline values: CDR1 SGHTA, CDR2 FQGTGA. The CDR3 DNA follows: TGTGCCAGCAGCTTAGACGCCGGGACAGGGGCCACCGGGGAGCTGTTTTTT. Translated, it gives CASSLDAGTGATGELFF. Looking up the rest from reference TRBV7-3 and TRBJ2-2 gives the full variable domain: GAGVSQTPSNKVTEKGKYVELRCDPISGHTALYWYRQSLGQGPEFLIYFQGTGAADDSGLPNDRFFAVRPEGSVSTLKIQRTERGDSAVYLCASSLDAGTGATGELFFGEGSRLTVL.